The 19 T cell receptor beta chains below all came from one sample that was sequenced in a study of shared clonotypes between healthy human individuals. The assay was immunoSEQ multiplex PCR, and TCRdb's table has in-frame clones only and misses some. The table shows 800,000 to 950,000 clones, with about 96% occurring only once. Positively selected for CCR7, the CD45RO-negative cells used as naive CD8 cells excluded terminally differentiated effector memory CD45RA+ cells. The sequenced material came from naive CD8+ T cells sorted from blood. The receptors originated from a man aged 25 to 40 in good health.

The genes are TRBV11-2 and TRBJ2-7, with D perhaps being TRBD1 or TRBD2 (5 bases each). V was cut by 0 bases and J by 7 bases, with 25 bases left in between. The CDR3 is 18 amino acids. Germline lookup yields CDR1 SGHAT and CDR2 FQNNGV. DNA of the CDR3: TGTGCCAGCAGCTTAGACCGTTTGGGGCTAGCCCACTACGAGGAGCAGTACTTC. Amino acids: CASSLDRLGLAHYEEQYF.

The CDR3, as DNA: TGTGCCAGCAGCGGATACAAGTATACGCAGTATTTT. The encoded protein is CASSGYKYTQYF. This chain uses TRBV9 with TRBJ2-3; D is unresolved. V dropped 3 bases and J dropped 7 bases, with 9 bases sitting between them. The CDR3 length is 12 residues. Germline values: CDR1 SGDLS, CDR2 YYNGEE.

This rearrangement joins TRBV29-1 to TRBJ2-1; the D is unclear. This CDR3 region has 16 residues. CDR1 and CDR2 (germline): SQVTM, ANQGSEA. Trimming removed 4 bases at V and 0 bases at J, with 16 bases between. This chain's CDR3 is CSVVGTHESSYNEQFF. The CDR3 nucleotides are TGCAGCGTTGTCGGCACCCACGAGAGCTCCTACAATGAGCAGTTCTTC.

The chain combines TRBV27 with TRBJ2-7, with 10 bases fitting TRBD2. Germline CDR1 reads MNHEY; CDR2 reads SMNVEV (reference sequence). The CDR3 totals 17 residues. V was pared by 9 bases and J by 1 base, with 15 bases of the junction left unmatched. The CDR3 coding sequence is TGTGCCAGACCGCGGGCTAGCGGGAGAGGGAGGTCCTACGAGCAGTACTTC. Amino acids: CARPRASGRGRSYEQYF.

This chain links TRBV9 with TRBJ1-5, with no clear D. The CDR3 runs 13 residues. Germline V gene data show CDR1 as SGDLS and CDR2 as YYNGEE. The V gene lost 4 bases and the J gene lost 1 base, with 6 bases spanning the gap. The CDR3 loop reads CASSHGSNQPQHF. CDR3 coding DNA: TGTGCCAGCAGCCATGGGAGCAATCAGCCCCAGCATTTT.

The count of this clone is one. The chain uses TRBV5-6 and TRBJ1-2; 10 nucleotides agree with TRBD1. CDR1 is SGHDT, CDR2 YYEEEE, per germline. The CDR3 runs to 15 residues. V was pared by 3 bases and J by 8 bases, with 10 bases of the junction left unmatched. The CDR3 bases are TGTGCCAGCAGCTCGGGACAGGGGATAACTCTGGGCTACACCTTC. It yields the protein CASSSGQGITLGYTF.

This chain links TRBV30 with TRBJ1-2, with 7 nucleotides matching TRBD1. Per germline, CDR1 GTSNPN and CDR2 SVGIG (reference sequence). V shed 1 base and J 2 bases; nucleotides not matched to a gene: 1. CDR3 length: 13 amino acids. In DNA form, the CDR3 reads TGTGCCTGGAGTGAGGGACAGAACTATGGCTACACCTTC. This gives the protein CAWSEGQNYGYTF.

The chain combines TRBV9 with TRBJ1-4, with D perhaps TRBD1 (6 bases). The ends were cut back, 3 bases at V and 8 bases at J, with 17 bases in the middle. In germline, CDR1 is SGDLS, CDR2 YYNGEE. This CDR3 is 15 amino acids long. Written as DNA, the CDR3 is TGTGCCAGCAGCGCCGAGGGGGGGCGCAGAGAAAAACTGTTTTTT. Protein product: CASSAEGGRREKLFF.

This rearrangement joins TRBV5-5 to TRBJ1-5; 9 positions match TRBD1. The CDR3 loop spans 17 amino acids. The trim removed 3 bases at V and 4 bases at J, leaving 11 bases unmatched. The germline V gene has CDR1 SGHKS and CDR2 YYEKEE (reference sequence). The CDR3: CASSYAGTGSGNQPQHF. The CDR3 DNA reads TGTGCCAGCAGCTACGCCGGGACAGGGAGTGGGAATCAGCCCCAGCATTTT.

This clone was seen just once. This chain connects TRBV29-1 to TRBJ2-1, with TRBD2 matching 10 bases. This CDR3 is 14 amino acids long. With 2 bases clipped from V and 4 bases from J, the junction kept 2 bases outside the gene matches. CDR1 is SQVTM and CDR2 is ANQGSEA in the germline V gene. The CDR3 is CSVEKAGGYNEQFF. Here the CDR3 DNA reads TGCAGCGTTGAAAAAGCGGGAGGGTACAATGAGCAGTTCTTC.

Only one count was recorded for this clone. Additional DNA sequences in this sample encode the identical CDR3. This rearrangement joins TRBV5-1 to TRBJ1-1; D remains unclear. The CDR3 sequence is 14 residues long. Deletions cut 0 bases from V and 1 base from J, with 7 bases between. Germline CDR1 reads SGHRS; CDR2 reads YFSETQ. The DNA of the CDR3 is TGCGCCAGCAGCTTGGCCCTTGGGAACACTGAAGCTTTCTTT. Translating gives CASSLALGNTEAFF.

The V and J genes are TRBV7-9 and TRBJ2-7, with TRBD2 matching over 8 bases. Germline V CDR1 and CDR2: SEHNR, FQNEAQ (reference sequence). The CDR3 consists of 18 residues. V lost 7 bases, J lost 0 bases, and 17 bases stayed unmatched. The CDR3 DNA follows: TGTGCCAGCACCCCCGGTGATAGCGGGGACCTCGACTCCTACGAGCAGTACTTC. Translated: CASTPGDSGDLDSYEQYF.

V usage is TRBV6-5 and J usage is TRBJ1-5; D remains ambiguous. CDR1 is MNHEY, CDR2 SVGAGI, per germline. V was pared by 0 bases and J by 4 bases, with 10 bases between. This CDR3 has 15 amino acids. The CDR3, as DNA: TGTGCCAGCAGTTACTCGACCTCGGGGAATCAGCCCCAGCATTTT. This codes for CASSYSTSGNQPQHF.

The V and J genes are TRBV9 and TRBJ2-3, with D hard to call. The V gene lost 3 bases and the J gene lost 2 bases, with 4 bases spanning the gap. The germline CDR1 and CDR2 sequences are SGDLS and YYNGEE. CDR3 length: 12 amino acids. The CDR3, as DNA: TGTGCCAGCAGCGGTAACACAGATACGCAGTATTTT. Translating gives CASSGNTDTQYF.

The chain joins TRBV7-9 to TRBJ2-1; D might be TRBD1 (5 bases). Trimming left V 3 bases short and J 10 bases short, with 10 bases between. The CDR3 is 12 residues long. Germline V gives CDR1 SEHNR, CDR2 FQNEAQ (reference sequence). The CDR3 reads CASSFRVNEQFF. The CDR3 bases are TGTGCCAGCAGCTTCAGGGTCAACGAGCAGTTCTTC.

This clone was picked up one time. The V and J genes are TRBV5-1 and TRBJ2-1, with D possibly TRBD2 on 6 matching bases. V lost 4 bases to trimming and J lost 3 bases, with 8 bases between them. Germline CDR1 is SGHRS and CDR2 is YFSETQ. CDR3 length: 13 residues. Here the CDR3 reads CASSQTSYNEQFF. The CDR3 nucleotides read TGCGCCAGCAGCCAGACTAGCTACAATGAGCAGTTCTTC.

The V call is TRBV28, the J call TRBJ2-1, with 12 bases fitting TRBD1. CDR3 length: 19 residues. Looked up from germline, CDR1 is MDHEN and CDR2 is SYDVKM. Trimming at V came to 3 bases and at J to 8 bases, leaving 17 bases not matched to a gene. The CDR3 reads CASSFWDRGLSGSAHEQFF. Here the CDR3 DNA reads TGTGCCAGCAGTTTTTGGGACAGGGGGCTTAGCGGGAGTGCCCATGAGCAGTTCTTC.

The chain employs TRBV9 and TRBJ2-7; 9 bases align to TRBD1. Germline trimming cut 4 bases from V and 4 bases from J; bases unmatched to any gene: 6. This CDR3 has 14 residues. The germline V gene encodes CDR1 SGDLS and CDR2 YYNGEE. CDR3 sequence (DNA): TGTGCCAGCAGCCCGGGACAGGGAGAATACGAGCAGTACTTC. Translation: CASSPGQGEYEQYF.

V and J are TRBV7-8 and TRBJ2-7; 10 nucleotides match TRBD2. The trim removed 4 bases at V and 4 bases at J, leaving 4 bases unmatched. Per the germline V gene, CDR1 is SGHVS and CDR2 is FQNEAQ. This CDR3 has 14 residues. CDR3 sequence: CASSSSGRGYEQYF. CDR3 in DNA: TGTGCCAGCAGCTCTAGCGGGAGAGGTTACGAGCAGTACTTC.